The clone carrying this T cell receptor (beta chain) was observed a handful of times. This sample is drawn from a study of patients and donors after allogeneic stem cell transplantation. Germline V gene sequence: CDR1 KGHDR, CDR2 SFDVKD. J lost 2 bases, V lost 2 bases, and 3 bases had no gene match. The CDR3 covers 15 residues. Each CDR3 protein is one row after TCRdb ran MiXCR on the RT-PCR reads. The sample lists 800,000 to 1,000,000 distinct CDR3 sequences, about 20% occurring once. This clonotype was obtained from a human donor who was either an allogeneic HSCT recipient or a stem cell or donor lymphocyte infusion donor (not recorded which). It is not recorded whose cells these are; they may come from a transplant donor. The gene calls are TRBV24-1 and TRBJ2-5; TRBD2 aligns across 8 bases. The material sequenced was blood, either unsorted or a sorted T cell fraction (not recorded which). The CDR3 loop reads CATSDSQRGQETQYF. Written as DNA, the CDR3 is TGTGCCACCAGTGATTCTCAGCGGGGGCAAGAGACCCAGTACTTC.